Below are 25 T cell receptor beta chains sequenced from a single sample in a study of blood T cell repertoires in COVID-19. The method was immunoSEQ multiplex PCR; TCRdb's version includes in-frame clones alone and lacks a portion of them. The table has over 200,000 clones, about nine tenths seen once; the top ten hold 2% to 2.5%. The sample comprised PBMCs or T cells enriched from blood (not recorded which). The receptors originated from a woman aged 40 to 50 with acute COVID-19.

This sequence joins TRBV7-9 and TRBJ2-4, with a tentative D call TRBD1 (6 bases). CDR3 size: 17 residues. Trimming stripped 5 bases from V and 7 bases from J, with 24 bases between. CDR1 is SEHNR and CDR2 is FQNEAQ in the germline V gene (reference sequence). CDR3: CASSIVGDVSGANIQYF. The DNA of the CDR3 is TGTGCCAGCAGCATAGTTGGGGACGTGTCAGGGGCGAACATTCAGTACTTC.

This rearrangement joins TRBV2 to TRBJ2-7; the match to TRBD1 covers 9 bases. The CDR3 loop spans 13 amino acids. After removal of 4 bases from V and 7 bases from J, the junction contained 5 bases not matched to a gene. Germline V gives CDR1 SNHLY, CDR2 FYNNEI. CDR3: CASSVVTGGEQYV. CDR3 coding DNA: TGTGCCAGCAGTGTGGTGACAGGGGGGGAGCAGTACGTC.

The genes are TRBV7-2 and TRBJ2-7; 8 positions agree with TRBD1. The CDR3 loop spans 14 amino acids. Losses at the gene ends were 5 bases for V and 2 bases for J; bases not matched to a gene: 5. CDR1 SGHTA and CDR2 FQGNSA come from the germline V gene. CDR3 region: CASSRDRRTYEQYF. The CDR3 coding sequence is TGTGCCAGCAGCCGGGACAGGCGAACCTACGAGCAGTACTTC.

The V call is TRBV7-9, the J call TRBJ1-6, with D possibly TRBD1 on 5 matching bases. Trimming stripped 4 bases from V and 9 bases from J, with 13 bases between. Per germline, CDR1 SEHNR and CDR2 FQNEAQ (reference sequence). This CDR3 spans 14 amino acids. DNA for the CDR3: TGTGCCAGCAGCTATGATAGGGGAATTTCACCCCTCCACTTT. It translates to CASSYDRGISPLHF.

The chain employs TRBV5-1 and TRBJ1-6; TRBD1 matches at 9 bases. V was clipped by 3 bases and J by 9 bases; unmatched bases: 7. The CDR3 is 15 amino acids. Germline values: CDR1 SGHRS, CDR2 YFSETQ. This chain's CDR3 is CASSWGQGRGSPLHF. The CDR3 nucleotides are TGCGCCAGCAGCTGGGGACAGGGCCGGGGTTCACCCCTCCACTTT.

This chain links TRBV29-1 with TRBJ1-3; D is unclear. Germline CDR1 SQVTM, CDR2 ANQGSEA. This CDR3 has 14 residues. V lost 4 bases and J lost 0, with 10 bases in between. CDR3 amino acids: CSVGTSNSGNTIYF. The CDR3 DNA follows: TGCAGCGTTGGAACATCCAACTCTGGAAACACCATATATTTT.

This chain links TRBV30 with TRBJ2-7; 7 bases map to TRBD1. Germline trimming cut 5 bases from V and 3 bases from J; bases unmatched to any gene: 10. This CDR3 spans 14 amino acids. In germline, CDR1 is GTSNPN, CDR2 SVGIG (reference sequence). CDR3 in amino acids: CAWGKTGARYEQYF. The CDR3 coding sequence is TGTGCCTGGGGGAAAACAGGGGCTCGCTACGAGCAGTACTTC.

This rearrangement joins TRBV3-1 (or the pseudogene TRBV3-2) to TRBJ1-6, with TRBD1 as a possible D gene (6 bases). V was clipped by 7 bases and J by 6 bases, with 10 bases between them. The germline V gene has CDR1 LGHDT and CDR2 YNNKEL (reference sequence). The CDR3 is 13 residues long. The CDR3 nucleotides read TGTGCCAGCACGGTACAGGGTAATTCACCCCTCCACTTT. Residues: CASTVQGNSPLHF.

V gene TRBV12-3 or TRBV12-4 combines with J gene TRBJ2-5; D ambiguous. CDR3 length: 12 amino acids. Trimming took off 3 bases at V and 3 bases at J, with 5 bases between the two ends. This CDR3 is CASSFSEETQYF. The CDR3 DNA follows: TGTGCCAGCAGTTTCTCCGAAGAGACCCAGTACTTC.

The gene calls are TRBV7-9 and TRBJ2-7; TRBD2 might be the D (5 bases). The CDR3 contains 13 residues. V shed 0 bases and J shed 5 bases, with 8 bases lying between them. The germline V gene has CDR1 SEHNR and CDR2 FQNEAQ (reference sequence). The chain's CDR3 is CASSLAGEHEQYV. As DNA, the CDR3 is TGTGCCAGCAGCTTAGCGGGAGAGCACGAGCAGTACGTC.

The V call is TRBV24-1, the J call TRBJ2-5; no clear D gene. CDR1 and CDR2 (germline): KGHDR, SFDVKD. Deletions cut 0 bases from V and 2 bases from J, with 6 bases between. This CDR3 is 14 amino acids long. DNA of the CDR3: TGTGCCACCAGTGATTTGGTCAGTCAAGAGACCCAGTACTTC. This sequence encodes CATSDLVSQETQYF.

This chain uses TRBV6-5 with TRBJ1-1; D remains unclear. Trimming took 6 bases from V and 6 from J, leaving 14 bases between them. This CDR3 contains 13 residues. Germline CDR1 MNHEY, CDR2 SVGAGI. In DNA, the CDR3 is TGTGCCAGCAGACATGGAAGAGGTTCTGAAGCTTTCTTT. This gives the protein CASRHGRGSEAFF.

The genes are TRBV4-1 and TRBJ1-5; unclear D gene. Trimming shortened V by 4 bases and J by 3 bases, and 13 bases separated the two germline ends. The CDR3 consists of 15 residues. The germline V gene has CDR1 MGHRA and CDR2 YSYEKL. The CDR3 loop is CASSPLLALNQPQHF. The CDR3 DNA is TGCGCCAGCAGCCCCCTTTTAGCCCTCAATCAGCCCCAGCATTTT.

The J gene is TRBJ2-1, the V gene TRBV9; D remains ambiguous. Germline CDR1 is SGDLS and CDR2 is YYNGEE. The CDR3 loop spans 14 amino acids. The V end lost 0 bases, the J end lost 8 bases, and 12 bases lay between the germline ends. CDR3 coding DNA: TGTGCCAGCAGCGTAGCGAGCGTGAAGGATGAGCAGTTCTTC. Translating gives CASSVASVKDEQFF.

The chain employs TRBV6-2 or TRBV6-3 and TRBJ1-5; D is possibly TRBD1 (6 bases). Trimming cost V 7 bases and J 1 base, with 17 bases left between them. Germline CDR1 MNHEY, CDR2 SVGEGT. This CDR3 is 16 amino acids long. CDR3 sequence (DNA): TGTGCCAGCACCTACTCCGGGGGGCAGAGCAATCAGCCCCAGCATTTT. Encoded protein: CASTYSGGQSNQPQHF.

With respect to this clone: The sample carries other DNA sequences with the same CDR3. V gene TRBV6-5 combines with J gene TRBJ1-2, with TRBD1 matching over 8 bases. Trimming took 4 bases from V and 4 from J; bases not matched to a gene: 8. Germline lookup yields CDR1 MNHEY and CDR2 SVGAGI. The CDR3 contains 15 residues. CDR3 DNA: TGTGCCAGCAGTTCCCCCGGACAGGGAGTCTATGGCTACACCTTC. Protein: CASSSPGQGVYGYTF.

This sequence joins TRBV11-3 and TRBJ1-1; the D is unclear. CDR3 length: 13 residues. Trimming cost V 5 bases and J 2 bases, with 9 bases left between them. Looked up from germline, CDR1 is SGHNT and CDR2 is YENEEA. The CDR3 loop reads CASSPLYNTEAFF. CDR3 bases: TGTGCCAGCAGCCCTCTTTATAACACTGAAGCTTTCTTT.

The CDR3 region is CASSRTDSYNSPLHF. The DNA of the CDR3 is TGTGCCAGCAGCCGAACCGACAGCTATAATTCACCCCTCCACTTT. The chain recombines TRBV3-1 (or the pseudogene TRBV3-2) with TRBJ1-6, with a possible D match to TRBD1 (5 bases). This CDR3 comprises 15 residues. Germline values: CDR1 LGHDT, CDR2 YNNKEL (reference sequence). Deletions cut 4 bases from V and 3 bases from J, with 10 bases between.

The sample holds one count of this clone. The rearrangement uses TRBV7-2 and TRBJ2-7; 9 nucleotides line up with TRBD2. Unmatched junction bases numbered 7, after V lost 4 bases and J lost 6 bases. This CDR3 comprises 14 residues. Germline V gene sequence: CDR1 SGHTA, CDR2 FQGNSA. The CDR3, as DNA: TGTGCCAGCAGCTCGCCGGGACTAGCCCGCGAGCAGTACTTC. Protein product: CASSSPGLAREQYF.

The CDR3 DNA is TGTGCCACCAGTGTCGAGCCCTTGACAGGTGTGGTGAACGAGCAGTACGTC. It translates to CATSVEPLTGVVNEQYV. The chain links TRBV24-1 to TRBJ2-7, with D maybe TRBD1 (6 bases). Germline V lookup: CDR1 KGHDR, CDR2 SFDVKD. The CDR3 has 17 amino acids. Deletions cut 5 bases from V and 5 bases from J, with 24 bases between.

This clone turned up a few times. The CDR3 loop is CASSPGQGQQETQYF. In DNA form, the CDR3 reads TGTGCCAGCTCACCCGGACAGGGCCAACAAGAGACCCAGTACTTC. The chain links TRBV18 to TRBJ2-5; 8 bases fit TRBD1. V was pared by 3 bases and J by 2 bases, with 5 bases of the junction left unmatched. Germline lookup yields CDR1 KGHSH and CDR2 LQKENI. The CDR3 has 15 amino acids.

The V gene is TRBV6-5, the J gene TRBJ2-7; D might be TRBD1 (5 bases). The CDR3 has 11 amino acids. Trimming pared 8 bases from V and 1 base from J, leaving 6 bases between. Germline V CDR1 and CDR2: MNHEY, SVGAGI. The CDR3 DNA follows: TGTGCCAGCGCAGGGTCCTACGAGCAGTACGTC. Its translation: CASAGSYEQYV.

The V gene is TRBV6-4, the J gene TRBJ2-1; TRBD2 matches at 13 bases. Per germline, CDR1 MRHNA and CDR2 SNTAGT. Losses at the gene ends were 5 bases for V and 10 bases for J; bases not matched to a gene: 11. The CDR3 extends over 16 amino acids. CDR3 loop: CASSTRTSGSFGEQFF. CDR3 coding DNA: TGTGCCAGCAGTACCCGGACTAGCGGGAGTTTTGGGGAGCAGTTCTTC.

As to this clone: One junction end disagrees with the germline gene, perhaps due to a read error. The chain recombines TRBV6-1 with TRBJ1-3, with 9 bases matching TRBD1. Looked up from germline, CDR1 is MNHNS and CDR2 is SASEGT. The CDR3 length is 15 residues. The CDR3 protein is CASSEATGGKNTIYF. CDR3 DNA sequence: TGTGCCAGCAGCGAAGCGACAGGGGGAAAGAACACCATATATTTT.

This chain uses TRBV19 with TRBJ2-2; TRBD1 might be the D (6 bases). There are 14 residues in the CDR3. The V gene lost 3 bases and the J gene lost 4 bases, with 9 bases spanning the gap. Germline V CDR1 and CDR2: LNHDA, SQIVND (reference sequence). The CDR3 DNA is TGTGCCAGTAGTATGCAGGGGCGCACCGGGGAGCTGTTTTTT. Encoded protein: CASSMQGRTGELFF.